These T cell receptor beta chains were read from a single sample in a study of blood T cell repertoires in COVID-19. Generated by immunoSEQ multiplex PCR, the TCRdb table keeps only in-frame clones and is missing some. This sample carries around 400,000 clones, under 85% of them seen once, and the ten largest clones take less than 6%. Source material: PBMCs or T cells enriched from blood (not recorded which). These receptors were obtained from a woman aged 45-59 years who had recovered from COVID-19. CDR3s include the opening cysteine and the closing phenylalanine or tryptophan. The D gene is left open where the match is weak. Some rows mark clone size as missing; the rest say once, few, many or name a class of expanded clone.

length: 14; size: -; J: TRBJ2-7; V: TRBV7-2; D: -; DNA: TGTGCCAGCAGCTTATCTTCCGGGAGCTACGAGCAGTACTTC; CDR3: CASSLSSGSYEQYF
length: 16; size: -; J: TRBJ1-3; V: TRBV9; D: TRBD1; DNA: TGTGCCAGCAGCCCTACCCAGGGGGCGAGGGGAAACACCATATATTTT; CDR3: CASSPTQGARGNTIYF
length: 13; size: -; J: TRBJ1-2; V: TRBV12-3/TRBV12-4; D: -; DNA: TGTGCCAGCAGTTTTGACTCCAATTGGGGCTACACCTTC; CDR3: CASSFDSNWGYTF
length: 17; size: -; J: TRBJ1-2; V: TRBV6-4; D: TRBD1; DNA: TGTGCCAGCAGTGACGAGGGGACAGGGGGCCTGAGCTATGGCTACACCTTC; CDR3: CASSDEGTGGLSYGYTF
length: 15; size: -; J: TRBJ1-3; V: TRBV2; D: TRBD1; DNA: TGTGCCAGCAGCGCCGGACAGGCCTCTGGAAACACCATATATTTT; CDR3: CASSAGQASGNTIYF
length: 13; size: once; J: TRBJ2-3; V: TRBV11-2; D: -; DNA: TGTGCCAGCAGCTTTGTTAACACAGATACGCAGTATTTT; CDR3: CASSFVNTDTQYF
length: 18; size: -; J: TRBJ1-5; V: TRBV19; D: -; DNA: TGTGCCAGTTTCCCTACAGGGACACCCGCTTTGGTTGATCAGCCCCAGCATTTT; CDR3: CASFPTGTPALVDQPQHF
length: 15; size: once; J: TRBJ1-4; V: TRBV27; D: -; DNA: TGTGCCAGCAGTCCCCGACTAGCAACTAATGAAAAACTGTTTTTT; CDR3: CASSPRLATNEKLFF
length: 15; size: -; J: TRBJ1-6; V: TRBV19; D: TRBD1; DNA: TGTGCCAGTAACTCCGGGGACAGGGACAATTCACCCCTCCACTTT; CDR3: CASNSGDRDNSPLHF
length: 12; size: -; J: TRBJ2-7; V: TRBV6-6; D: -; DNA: TGTGCCAGCAGCCTACGCGGGTACGAGCAGTACTTC; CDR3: CASSLRGYEQYF
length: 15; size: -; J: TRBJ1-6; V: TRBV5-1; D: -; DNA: TGCGCCAGCAGCTTGGAGGGGACAAGTAATTCACCCCTCCACTTT; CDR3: CASSLEGTSNSPLHF
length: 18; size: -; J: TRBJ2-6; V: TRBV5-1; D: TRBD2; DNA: TGCGCCAGCAGCTTGACTAGCGGGGTCCTCGGTGGGGCCAACGTCCTGACTTTC; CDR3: CASSLTSGVLGGANVLTF
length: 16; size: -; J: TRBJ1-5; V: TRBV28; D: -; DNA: TGTGCCAGCACCTCTGGGGAGAGGGGGTCCAACCAGCCCCAGCATTTT; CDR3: CASTSGERGSNQPQHF
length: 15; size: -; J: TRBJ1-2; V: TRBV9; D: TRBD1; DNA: TGTGCCAGCAGCCTAAAAACAGGGGATCTTTATGGCTACACCTTC; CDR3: CASSLKTGDLYGYTF
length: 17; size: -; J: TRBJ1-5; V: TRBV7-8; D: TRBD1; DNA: TGTGCCAGCAGCTTAGTGCCCAGGGGGCGGGTTTATCAGCCCCAGCATTTT; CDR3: CASSLVPRGRVYQPQHF
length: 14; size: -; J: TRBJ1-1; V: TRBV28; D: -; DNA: TGTGCCAGCAAGGGGGAACAGTTGAACACTGAAGCTTTCTTT; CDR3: CASKGEQLNTEAFF
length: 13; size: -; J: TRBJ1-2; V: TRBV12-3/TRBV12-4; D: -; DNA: TGTGCCAGCAGTTTATCCGGGGGTTATGGCTACACCTTC; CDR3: CASSLSGGYGYTF
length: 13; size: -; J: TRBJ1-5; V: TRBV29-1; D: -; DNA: TGCAGCGCCACCGGGGGGGGAAATCAGCCCCAGCATTTT; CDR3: CSATGGGNQPQHF
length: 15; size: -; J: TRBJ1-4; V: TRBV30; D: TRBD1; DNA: TGTGCCTCGAGTATTGGGACAGTTACTAATGAAAAACTGTTTTTT; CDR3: CASSIGTVTNEKLFF
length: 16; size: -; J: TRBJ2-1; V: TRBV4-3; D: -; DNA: TGCGCCAGCAGCCAACCCTTTGGCGGAGTTGCGAATGAGCAGTTCTTC; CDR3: CASSQPFGGVANEQFF
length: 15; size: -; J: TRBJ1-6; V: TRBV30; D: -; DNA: TGTGCCTGGGGTCCAGGGTCGGTTGCAAATTCACCCCTCCACTTT; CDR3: CAWGPGSVANSPLHF
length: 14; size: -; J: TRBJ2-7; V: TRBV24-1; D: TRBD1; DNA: TGTGCCAAACTCGGGACAGGGCTGCTCTACGAGCAGTACTTC; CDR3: CAKLGTGLLYEQYF
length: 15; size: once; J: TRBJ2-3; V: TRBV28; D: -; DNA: TGTGCCAGCAGTTTACGGGGTCCCACCACAGATACGCAGTATTTT; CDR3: CASSLRGPTTDTQYF
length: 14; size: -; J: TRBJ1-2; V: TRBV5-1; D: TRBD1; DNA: TGCGCCAGCAGCTTGGGACAGGGGGACTATGGCTACACCTTC; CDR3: CASSLGQGDYGYTF
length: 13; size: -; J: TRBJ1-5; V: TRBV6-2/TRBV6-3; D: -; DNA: TGTGCCAGCAGCCCGTTTAGCGGGGAGCCCCAGCATTTT; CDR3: CASSPFSGEPQHF
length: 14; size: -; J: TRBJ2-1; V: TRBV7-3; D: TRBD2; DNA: TGTGCCAGCAGCTTAACCGGGACTAGCGAAGAGCAGTTCTTC; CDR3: CASSLTGTSEEQFF
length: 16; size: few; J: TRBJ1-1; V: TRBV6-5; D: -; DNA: TGTGCCAGCAGTTACTTCACGGGGGGCGCGGGAGCTGAAGCTTTCTTT; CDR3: CASSYFTGGAGAEAFF
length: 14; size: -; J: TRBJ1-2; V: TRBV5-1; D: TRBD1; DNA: TGCGCCAGCAGCTTGGGCAGGGGGATGGATGGCTACACCTTC; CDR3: CASSLGRGMDGYTF
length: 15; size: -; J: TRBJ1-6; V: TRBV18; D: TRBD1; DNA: TGTGCCAGCTCTCCCAGACAGGGTTTTGATTCACCCCTCCACTTT; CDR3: CASSPRQGFDSPLHF
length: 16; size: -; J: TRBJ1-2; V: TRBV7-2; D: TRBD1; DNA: TGTGCCAGCAGCTTAGATTCAGGGGGGCTTGGCTATGGCTACACCTTC; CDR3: CASSLDSGGLGYGYTF
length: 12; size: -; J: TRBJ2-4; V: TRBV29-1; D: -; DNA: TGCAGCGTTGAATTTGGCGGAAACATTCAGTACTTC; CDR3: CSVEFGGNIQYF
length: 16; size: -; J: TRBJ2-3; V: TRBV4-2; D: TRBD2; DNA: TGTGCCAGCAGCCAAGTACGGGGGGGGATATTCGATACGCAGTATTTT; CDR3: CASSQVRGGIFDTQYF
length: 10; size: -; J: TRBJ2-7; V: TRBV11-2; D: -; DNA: TGTGCCAGCAGCTTCTCCGAGCAGTACTTC; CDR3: CASSFSEQYF
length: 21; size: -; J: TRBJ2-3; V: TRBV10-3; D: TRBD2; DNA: TGTGCCATCAGTGAGTCCCTTTCTTTAATAGCGGGACCGGGGTCGAAAGATACGCAGTATTTT; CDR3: CAISESLSLIAGPGSKDTQYF
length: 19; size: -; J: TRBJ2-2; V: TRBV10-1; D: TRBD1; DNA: TGCGCCAGCCCAGGGGACAGGGCGCCCGCGAAGCCGAACACCGGGGAGCTGTTTTTT; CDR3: CASPGDRAPAKPNTGELFF
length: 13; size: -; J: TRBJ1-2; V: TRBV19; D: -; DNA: TGTGCCAGTAGTACCGGACACCTCGCTGGCTACACCTTC; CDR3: CASSTGHLAGYTF
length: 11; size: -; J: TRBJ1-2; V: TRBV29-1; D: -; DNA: TGCAGTGGACAGCGACTTTATGGCTACACCTTC; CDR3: CSGQRLYGYTF
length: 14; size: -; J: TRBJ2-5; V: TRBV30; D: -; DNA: TGTGCCTGGAGGGAGACTAGTTGGGGTGAGACCCAGTACTTC; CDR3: CAWRETSWGETQYF
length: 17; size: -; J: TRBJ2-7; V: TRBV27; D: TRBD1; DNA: TGTGCCAGCAGTTCCCTCCCAGGGACAGGACGACCCTACGAGCAGTACTTC; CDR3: CASSSLPGTGRPYEQYF
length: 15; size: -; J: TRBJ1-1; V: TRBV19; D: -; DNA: TGTGCCAGTAGTATCAGGGGAGAGGGAACCCTTGAAGCTTTCTTT; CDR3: CASSIRGEGTLEAFF
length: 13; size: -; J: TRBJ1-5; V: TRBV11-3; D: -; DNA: TGTGCCAGCAGCCTCAGGGCGAATCAGCCCCAGCATTTT; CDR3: CASSLRANQPQHF
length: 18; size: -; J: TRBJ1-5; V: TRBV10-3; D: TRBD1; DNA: TGTGCCATCAGTGACCAGGCCCCCGGGACAGGGGGCAATCAGCCCCAGCATTTT; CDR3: CAISDQAPGTGGNQPQHF
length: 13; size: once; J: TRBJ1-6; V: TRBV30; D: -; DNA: TGTGCCTGCCGAGACCGCGGGAATTCACCCCTCCACTTT; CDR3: CACRDRGNSPLHF
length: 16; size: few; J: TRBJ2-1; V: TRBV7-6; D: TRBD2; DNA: TGTGCCAGCAGCACCATCGGCGGGGGGGCAAGCAATGAGCAGTTCTTC; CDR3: CASSTIGGGASNEQFF
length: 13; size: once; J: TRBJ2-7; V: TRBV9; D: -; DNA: TGTGCCAGCAGCGTACGCCCGGGAAACGAGCAGTACTTC; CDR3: CASSVRPGNEQYF
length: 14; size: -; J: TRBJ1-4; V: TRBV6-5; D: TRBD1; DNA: TGTGCCAGCAGGAGGGACAGGGCGGGGGAAAAACTGTTTTTT; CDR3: CASRRDRAGEKLFF